One and the same sample provided the 22 T cell receptor beta chains below, sequenced in a study of blood T cell repertoires in COVID-19. Sequencing was performed with immunoSEQ multiplex PCR; in TCRdb, only in-frame clones are kept and a portion is missing. Of some 140,000 clones detected, approximately 82% appear once; the ten largest clones hold 9.5% to 12%. Material: peripheral blood. The receptors come from a man aged 55 to 70 who had recovered from COVID-19.

V gene TRBV10-1 combines with J gene TRBJ2-7; 7 bases line up with TRBD1. This CDR3 contains 14 residues. Germline V lookup: CDR1 WNHNN, CDR2 SYGVQD (reference sequence). With 6 bases clipped from V and 3 bases from J, the junction kept 8 bases outside the gene matches. The CDR3 is CASRSRDSNYEQYF. CDR3 DNA: TGCGCCAGCAGGTCCCGGGACAGCAACTACGAGCAGTACTTC.

The chain carries TRBV6-5 and TRBJ2-3; D is undetermined. Germline CDR1 is MNHEY and CDR2 is SVGAGI. Trimming took 4 bases from V and 4 from J, leaving 9 bases between them. The CDR3 extends over 13 amino acids. The CDR3 nucleotides are TGTGCCAGCAGTTGGGCCCGTCCAGATACGCAGTATTTT. It codes for CASSWARPDTQYF.

The chain employs TRBV7-9 and TRBJ2-1, with 11 positions matching TRBD2. Germline V gene sequence: CDR1 SEHNR, CDR2 FQNEAQ (reference sequence). V was pared by 4 bases and J by 1 base, with 3 bases of the junction left unmatched. The CDR3 is made up of 16 amino acids. Here the CDR3 DNA reads TGTGCCAGCAGCTCGAGACTAGCGGGGTCCTACAATGAGCAGTTCTTC. This sequence encodes CASSSRLAGSYNEQFF.

The chain is built from TRBV27 and TRBJ1-4; D is undetermined. Trimming took off 5 bases at V and 0 bases at J, with 10 bases between the two ends. Germline values: CDR1 MNHEY, CDR2 SMNVEV (reference sequence). The CDR3 runs to 15 residues. In DNA, the CDR3 is TGTGCCAGCAGTGACCACAGTGCAACTAATGAAAAACTGTTTTTT. It yields the protein CASSDHSATNEKLFF.

This rearrangement joins TRBV9 to TRBJ2-3; TRBD1 agrees at 9 bases. Germline CDR1 SGDLS, CDR2 YYNGEE. The CDR3 totals 15 residues. Trimming cost V 0 bases and J 4 bases; bases outside gene matches: 3. The CDR3 DNA reads as TGTGCCAGCAGCGTAGGAGGGACAGGGTCAGATACGCAGTATTTT. This gives the protein CASSVGGTGSDTQYF.

This clone has just one count. The chain couples TRBV9 to TRBJ2-3, with D possibly TRBD2 on 5 matching bases. Germline CDR1 is SGDLS and CDR2 is YYNGEE. Trimming removed 3 bases at V and 3 bases at J, with 14 bases between. CDR3 length: 15 residues. CDR3: CASSGGLTQTDTQYF. Here the CDR3 DNA reads TGTGCCAGCAGCGGCGGGCTGACTCAGACAGATACGCAGTATTTT.

The chain has TRBV5-5 and TRBJ2-5; 10 bases agree with TRBD2. In germline, CDR1 is SGHKS, CDR2 YYEKEE (reference sequence). This CDR3 is 16 amino acids long. V shed 5 bases, J shed 4 bases, and the junction held 11 bases outside the gene matches. CDR3: CASSSRGAGGGETQYF. The CDR3 DNA reads as TGTGCCAGCAGTTCCCGGGGAGCGGGAGGGGGAGAGACCCAGTACTTC. Together with reference TRBV5-5 and TRBJ2-5, the CDR3 gives the full variable domain: DAGVTQSPTHLIKTRGQQVTLRCSPISGHKSVSWYQQVLGQGPQFIFQYYEKEERGRGNFPDRFSARQFPNYSSELNVNALLLGDSALYLCASSSRGAGGGETQYFGPGTRLLVL.

The V call is TRBV9, the J call TRBJ2-1; no definite D call. CDR3 length: 14 residues. V lost 4 bases, J lost 1 base, and 9 bases lay in between. Germline V gene sequence: CDR1 SGDLS, CDR2 YYNGEE. CDR3 nucleotide sequence: TGTGCCAGCAGCCCCAGAGGATCCTACAATGAGCAGTTCTTC. This encodes CASSPRGSYNEQFF.

The chain carries TRBV19 and TRBJ2-2; TRBD2 is a possible D gene (6 bases). The V gene's germline CDR1 is LNHDA and CDR2 SQIVND (reference sequence). This CDR3 is 13 amino acids long. The V end was cut by 7 bases, the J end by 5 bases, with 11 bases between. Here the CDR3 reads CASTRERTGELFF. CDR3 coding DNA: TGTGCCAGTACACGGGAGAGGACCGGGGAGCTGTTTTTT.

V usage is TRBV23-1 and J usage is TRBJ1-2; a weak D match, TRBD1 (6 bases). TRBV23-1 falls under the ORF class, with uncertain function. V lost 4 bases and J 5 bases, leaving 14 bases between the germline ends. The CDR3 spans 14 residues. The CDR3 DNA follows: TGCGCCAGCAGTCGAGCCGACAGGCCTTATGGCTACACCTTC. This encodes CASSRADRPYGYTF.

CDR3 DNA: TGTGCCTGGAAGACCAGGGACAGCCTGCGTGGCTACACCTTC. This codes for CAWKTRDSLRGYTF. V is TRBV30 and J is TRBJ1-2; 7 bases line up with TRBD1. CDR1 GTSNPN and CDR2 SVGIG come from the germline V gene (reference sequence). This CDR3 spans 14 amino acids. The V gene end was trimmed by 4 bases and the J gene end by 7 bases; junction bases not matched to a gene: 12.

This chain joins TRBV7-2 and TRBJ1-6; 7 bases are shared with TRBD1. CDR1 is SGHTA, CDR2 FQGNSA, per germline. Trimming took 7 bases from V and 12 from J; bases not matched to a gene: 12. This CDR3 is built from 14 residues. The CDR3 DNA reads as TGTGCCAGCACCTCCGACAGGGTTGGGGGACCCCTCCACTTT. Amino acids: CASTSDRVGGPLHF.

The chain employs TRBV7-2 and TRBJ2-3; 10 nucleotides line up with TRBD2. The CDR3 is 16 residues long. After removal of 5 bases from V and 1 base from J, the junction contained 6 bases not matched to a gene. Germline V lookup: CDR1 SGHTA, CDR2 FQGNSA. CDR3 DNA sequence: TGTGCCAGCAGCCCCCGGACTAGCGGTGGCACAGATACGCAGTATTTT. Translation gives CASSPRTSGGTDTQYF.

J is TRBJ1-5 and V is TRBV2, with 8 bases fitting TRBD1. The CDR3 is 13 residues long. Germline V gives CDR1 SNHLY, CDR2 FYNNEI. V lost 7 bases, J lost 4 bases, and 3 bases stayed unmatched. CDR3 in amino acids: CASTGQGNQPQHF. Here the CDR3 DNA reads TGTGCCAGCACCGGACAGGGTAATCAGCCCCAGCATTTT.

This clone occurred many times. The chain links TRBV6-5 to TRBJ1-6; D unresolved. Trimming removed 4 bases at V and 7 bases at J, with 17 bases between. Germline V gene data show CDR1 as MNHEY and CDR2 as SVGAGI. The CDR3 runs 16 residues. CDR3 bases: TGTGCCAGCAGTTTAGAAACCGGGGTCGGGAATTCACCCCTCCACTTT. Translating gives CASSLETGVGNSPLHF.

The chain uses TRBV6-5 and TRBJ2-7; 10 nucleotides align to TRBD2. The CDR3 runs 14 residues. Germline V gene sequence: CDR1 MNHEY, CDR2 SVGAGI. After removal of 7 bases from V and 2 bases from J, the junction contained 5 bases not matched to a gene. CDR3 DNA: TGTGCCAGCATTAGGACTAGCGGAACCTACGAGCAGTACTTC. Translation gives CASIRTSGTYEQYF.

The chain carries TRBV30 and TRBJ1-4; D is undetermined. Germline V gene lookup returns CDR1 GTSNPN and CDR2 SVGIG (reference sequence). V was cut by 2 bases and J by 4 bases, with 11 bases left in between. The CDR3 extends over 14 amino acids. The CDR3, as DNA: TGTGCCTGGAGTAGCGGACGGTATAATGAAAAACTGTTTTTT. This codes for CAWSSGRYNEKLFF.

The rearrangement uses TRBV19 and TRBJ2-5, with D unresolved. Per the germline V gene, CDR1 is LNHDA and CDR2 is SQIVND (reference sequence). The CDR3 is 16 residues long. Trimming shortened V by 5 bases and J by 5 bases, and 21 bases separated the two germline ends. As DNA, the CDR3 is TGTGCCAGTAGTGGCCGAGTAGCCCTCTCCAAGGAGACCCAGTACTTC. Translating it yields CASSGRVALSKETQYF.

The chain recombines TRBV5-6 with TRBJ2-5, with 10 bases identical to TRBD2. Germline trimming cut 2 bases from V and 4 bases from J; bases unmatched to any gene: 8. Germline-derived CDR1 and CDR2 are SGHDT and YYEEEE. The CDR3 runs 16 residues. CDR3: CASSFGLAGVRETQYF. CDR3 sequence (DNA): TGTGCCAGCAGCTTTGGGCTAGCGGGAGTCAGAGAGACCCAGTACTTC. Looking up the rest from reference TRBV5-6 and TRBJ2-5 gives the full variable domain: DAGVTQSPTHLIKTRGQQVTLRCSPKSGHDTVSWYQQALGQGPQFIFQYYEEEERQRGNFPDRFSGHQFPNYSSELNVNALLLGDSALYLCASSFGLAGVRETQYFGPGTRLLVL.

The J gene is TRBJ2-3, the V gene TRBV18; TRBD1 aligns across 7 bases. CDR3 length: 15 amino acids. Trimming removed 4 bases from V and 2 bases from J; junction bases left unmatched: 6. Germline V gene sequence: CDR1 KGHSH, CDR2 LQKENI. For the CDR3, the DNA is TGTGCCAGCTCACAACCGGGACAGATCACAGATACGCAGTATTTT. Translating gives CASSQPGQITDTQYF.

CDR3 DNA sequence: TGTGCCAGCAGCTTGACCGGGGGTCCCGGGGAGCTGTTTTTT. It translates to CASSLTGGPGELFF. This chain joins TRBV7-3 and TRBJ2-2, with D maybe TRBD2 (6 bases). Germline CDR1 reads SGHTA; CDR2 reads FQGTGA. The length of the CDR3 is 14 residues. V lost 3 bases and J lost 6, with 11 bases in between.

About this clone itself: This CDR3 is also generated by other DNA sequences in the sample. The V call is TRBV29-1, the J call TRBJ1-5; 8 bases are a match to TRBD1. The length of the CDR3 is 13 residues. The germline V gene has CDR1 SQVTM and CDR2 ANQGSEA. With V trimmed by 6 bases and J by 1 base, 2 bases remained unmatched. For the CDR3, the DNA is TGCAGCGTCGGACAGGGAAGCAATCAGCCCCAGCATTTT. Its translation is CSVGQGSNQPQHF.